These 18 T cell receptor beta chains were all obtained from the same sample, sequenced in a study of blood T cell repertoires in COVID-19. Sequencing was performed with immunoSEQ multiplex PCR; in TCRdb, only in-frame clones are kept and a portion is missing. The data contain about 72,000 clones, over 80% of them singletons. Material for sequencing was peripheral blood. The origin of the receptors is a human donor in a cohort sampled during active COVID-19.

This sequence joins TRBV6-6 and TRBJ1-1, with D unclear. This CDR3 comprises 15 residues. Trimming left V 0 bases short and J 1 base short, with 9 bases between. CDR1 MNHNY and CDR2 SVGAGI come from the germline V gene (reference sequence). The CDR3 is CASSYSVIENTEAFF. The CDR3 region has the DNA TGTGCCAGCAGTTACTCGGTAATAGAGAACACTGAAGCTTTCTTT.

CDR3 sequence: CASRLDRLSYNEQFF. As DNA, the CDR3 is TGTGCCAGCAGGCTGGACAGGCTCTCCTACAATGAGCAGTTCTTC. V gene TRBV6-5 combines with J gene TRBJ2-1; TRBD1 matches 7 bases. Per the germline V gene, CDR1 is MNHEY and CDR2 is SVGAGI. The CDR3 totals 15 residues. V shed 6 bases and J 0 bases; nucleotides not matched to a gene: 5.

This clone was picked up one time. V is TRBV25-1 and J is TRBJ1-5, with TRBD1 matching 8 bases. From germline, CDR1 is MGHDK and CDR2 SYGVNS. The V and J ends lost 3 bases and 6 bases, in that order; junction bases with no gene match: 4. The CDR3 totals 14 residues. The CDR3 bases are TGTGCCAGCAGTGAGGGACAGGACCGTCAGCCCCAGCATTTT. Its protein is CASSEGQDRQPQHF.

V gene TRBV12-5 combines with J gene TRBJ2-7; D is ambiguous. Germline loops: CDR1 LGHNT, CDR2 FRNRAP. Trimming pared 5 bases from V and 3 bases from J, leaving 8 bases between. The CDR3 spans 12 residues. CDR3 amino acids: CASGIDIYEQYF. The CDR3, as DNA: TGTGCTAGTGGTATTGACATCTACGAGCAGTACTTC.

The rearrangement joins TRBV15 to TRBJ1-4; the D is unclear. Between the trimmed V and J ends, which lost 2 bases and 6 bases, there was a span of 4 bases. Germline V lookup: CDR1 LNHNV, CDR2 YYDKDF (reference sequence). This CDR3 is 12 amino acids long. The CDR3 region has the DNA TGTGCCACCAGCAGACAATATGAAAAACTGTTTTTT. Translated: CATSRQYEKLFF.

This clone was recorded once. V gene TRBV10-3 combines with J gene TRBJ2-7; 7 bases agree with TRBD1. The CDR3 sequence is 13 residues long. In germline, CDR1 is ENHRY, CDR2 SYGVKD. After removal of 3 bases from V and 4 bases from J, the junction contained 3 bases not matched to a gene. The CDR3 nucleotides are TGTGCCATCAGTGAAGGGACAGAGTACGAGCAGTACTTC. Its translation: CAISEGTEYEQYF.

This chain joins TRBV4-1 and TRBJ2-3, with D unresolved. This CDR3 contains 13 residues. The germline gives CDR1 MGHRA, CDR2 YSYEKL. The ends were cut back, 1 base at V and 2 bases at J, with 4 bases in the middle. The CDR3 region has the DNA TGCGCCAGCAGCCAAGGGGCCACAGATACGCAGTATTTT. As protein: CASSQGATDTQYF.

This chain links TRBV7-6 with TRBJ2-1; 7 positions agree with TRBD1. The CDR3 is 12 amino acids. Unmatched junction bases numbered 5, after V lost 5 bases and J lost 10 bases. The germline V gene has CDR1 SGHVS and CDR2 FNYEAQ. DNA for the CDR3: TGTGCCAGCAGCCCACGACAGGGCGAGCAGTTCTTC. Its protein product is CASSPRQGEQFF.

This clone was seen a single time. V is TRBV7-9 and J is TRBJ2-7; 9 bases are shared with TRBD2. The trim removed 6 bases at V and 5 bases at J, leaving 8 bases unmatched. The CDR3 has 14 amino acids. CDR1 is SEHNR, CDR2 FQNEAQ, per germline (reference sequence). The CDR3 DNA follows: TGTGCCAGCAGTTATGCGGGGGGGCAGGACGAGCAGTACTTC. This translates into CASSYAGGQDEQYF.

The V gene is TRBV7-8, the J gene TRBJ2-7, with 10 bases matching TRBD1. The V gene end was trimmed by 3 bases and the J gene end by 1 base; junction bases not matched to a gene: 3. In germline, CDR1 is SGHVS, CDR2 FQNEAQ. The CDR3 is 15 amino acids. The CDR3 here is CASSFRTGGSYEQYF. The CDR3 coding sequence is TGTGCCAGCAGCTTTAGGACAGGGGGGTCCTACGAGCAGTACTTC.

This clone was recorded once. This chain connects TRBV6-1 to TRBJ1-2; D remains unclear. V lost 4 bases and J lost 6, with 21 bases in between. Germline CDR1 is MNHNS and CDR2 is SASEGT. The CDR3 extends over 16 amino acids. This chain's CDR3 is CASSGRGFSQVHGYTF. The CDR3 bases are TGTGCCAGCAGTGGGCGGGGATTTAGCCAGGTTCATGGCTACACCTTC.

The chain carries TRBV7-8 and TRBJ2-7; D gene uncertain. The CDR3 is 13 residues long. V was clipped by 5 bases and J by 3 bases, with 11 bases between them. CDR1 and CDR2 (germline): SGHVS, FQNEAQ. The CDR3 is CASSLMASYEQYF. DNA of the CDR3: TGTGCCAGCAGCCTGATGGCTAGCTACGAGCAGTACTTC.

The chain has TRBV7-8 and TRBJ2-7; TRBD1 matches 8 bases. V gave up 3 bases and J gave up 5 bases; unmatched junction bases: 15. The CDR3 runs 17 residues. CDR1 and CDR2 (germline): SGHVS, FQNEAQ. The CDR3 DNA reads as TGTGCCAGCAGCTTGCGGACAGGGTCGGGGAGCGTCCACGAGCAGTACTTC. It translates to CASSLRTGSGSVHEQYF.

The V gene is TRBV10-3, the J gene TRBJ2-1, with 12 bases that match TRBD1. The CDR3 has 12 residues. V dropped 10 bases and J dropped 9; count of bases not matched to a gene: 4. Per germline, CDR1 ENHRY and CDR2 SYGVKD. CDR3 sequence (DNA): TGTGCCACGGGACAGGGGGCTGGTGAGCAGTTCTTC. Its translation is CATGQGAGEQFF.

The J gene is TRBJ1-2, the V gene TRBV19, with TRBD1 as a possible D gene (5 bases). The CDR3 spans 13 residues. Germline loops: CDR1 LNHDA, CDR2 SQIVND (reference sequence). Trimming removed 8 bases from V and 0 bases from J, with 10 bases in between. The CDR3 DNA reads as TGTGCCAGTTCTGCAGGGCCTAACTATGGCTACACCTTC. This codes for CASSAGPNYGYTF.

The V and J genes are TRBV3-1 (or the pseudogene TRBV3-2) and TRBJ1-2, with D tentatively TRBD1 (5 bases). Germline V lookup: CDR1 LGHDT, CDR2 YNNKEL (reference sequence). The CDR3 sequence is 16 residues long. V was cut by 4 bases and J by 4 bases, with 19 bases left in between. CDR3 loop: CASSPFTGSTTYGYTF. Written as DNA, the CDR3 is TGTGCCAGCAGCCCCTTTACAGGTTCGACGACCTATGGCTACACCTTC.

CDR3 in DNA: TGTGCCAGCAGCGCCGCGACAGGGCTAGGGGACACTGAAGCTTTCTTT. Protein product: CASSAATGLGDTEAFF. The rearrangement uses TRBV6-6 and TRBJ1-1, with TRBD1 identical over 7 bases. Trimming removed 6 bases from V and 3 bases from J; junction bases left unmatched: 13. Germline CDR1 reads MNHNY; CDR2 reads SVGAGI (reference sequence). The CDR3 extends over 16 amino acids.

CDR3 residues: CASSSSRQRSSYEQYF. CDR3 DNA: TGTGCCAGCAGCTCGTCAAGACAGAGAAGCTCCTACGAGCAGTACTTC. The rearrangement joins TRBV5-4 to TRBJ2-7, with TRBD1 as a possible D gene (5 bases). This CDR3 is 16 amino acids long. Germline loops: CDR1 SGHNT, CDR2 YYREEE (reference sequence). Trimming cost V 3 bases and J 0 bases, with 16 bases left between them.